Below are 31 T cell receptor beta chains sequenced from a single sample in a study of blood T cells in healthy people across ages. A second PCR of about 7 to 12 cycles used a sample-barcoded 5' primer and a J-beta primer mix. TCRdb reprocessed the 5' RACE reads via MiXCR and lists one record per CDR3 protein. The sample contains over a million distinct CDR3 sequences, 40% to 55% of which appear only once. Sequenced sample: blood. Receptors originate from a woman in her sixties in good health.

This chain links TRBV20-1 with TRBJ2-7; 16 bases fit TRBD2. J was trimmed by 7 bases and V by 2 bases; bases with no gene match: 5. The germline V gene encodes CDR1 DFQATT and CDR2 SNEGSKA (reference sequence). The CDR3 covers 15 residues. The chain's CDR3 is CSARPGLAGGDEQYF. CDR3 DNA sequence: TGCAGTGCTAGACCGGGACTAGCGGGAGGGGATGAGCAGTACTTC.

Many counts were recorded for this clonotype. The rearrangement uses TRBV29-1 and TRBJ2-5, with 8 bases lining up with TRBD1. The CDR3 extends over 12 amino acids. The germline V gene has CDR1 SQVTM and CDR2 ANQGSEA. V shed 5 bases, J shed 5 bases, and the junction held 4 bases outside the gene matches. DNA for the CDR3: TGCAGCGTTTGGACAGGGTCGGAGACCCAGTACTTC. Its translation: CSVWTGSETQYF. Filled out from reference TRBV29-1 and TRBJ2-5, the complete variable domain reads SAVISQKPSRDICQRGTSLTIQCQVDSQVTMMFWYRQQPGQSLTLIATANQGSEATYESGFVIDKFPISRPNLTFSTLTVSNMSPEDSSIYLCSVWTGSETQYFGPGTRLLVL.

The chain is built from TRBV7-9 and TRBJ2-1, with TRBD2 matching 8 bases. The CDR3 totals 14 residues. CDR1 is SEHNR and CDR2 is FQNEAQ in the germline V gene (reference sequence). The V segment lost 0 bases and the J segment 5 bases; nucleotides outside the gene matches: 0. As DNA, the CDR3 is TGTGCCAGCAGCTTAGCAGCGGGAGACAATGAGCAGTTCTTC. This sequence encodes CASSLAAGDNEQFF.

J is TRBJ2-7 and V is TRBV29-1; D might be TRBD2 (5 bases). Trimming removed 7 bases at V and 5 bases at J, with 18 bases between. Germline V gene sequence: CDR1 SQVTM, CDR2 ANQGSEA. The CDR3 covers 13 residues. The CDR3 loop reads CSASSRVGNEQYF. In DNA, the CDR3 is TGCAGCGCCTCTTCTCGGGTCGGGAACGAGCAGTACTTC.

The chain recombines TRBV5-1 with TRBJ2-1; a possible D gene is TRBD2 (6 bases). The end of the DNA is better explained by TRBJ2-7, so the J call may be wrong. This CDR3 is 13 amino acids long. Looked up from germline, CDR1 is SGHRS and CDR2 is YFSETQ. The CDR3 reads CASSYGTYNEQYF. DNA for the CDR3: TGCGCCAGCTCTTACGGGACTTACAATGAGCAGTACTTC.

This clonotype was recorded a few times. This rearrangement joins TRBV3-1 to TRBJ2-1; D may be TRBD2 (5 bases). This CDR3 has 13 residues. Trimming stripped 0 bases from V and 8 bases from J, with 8 bases between. The germline gives CDR1 LGHDT, CDR2 YNNKEL (reference sequence). CDR3 protein: CASSQENGDEQFF. The CDR3 nucleotides read TGTGCCAGCAGCCAAGAGAACGGGGATGAGCAGTTCTTC.

The rearrangement joins TRBV20-1 to TRBJ2-1; 7 positions match TRBD2. This CDR3 comprises 13 residues. Germline loops: CDR1 DFQATT, CDR2 SNEGSKA (reference sequence). V lost 5 bases to trimming and J lost 5 bases; unmatched junction nucleotides: 6. CDR3 coding DNA: TGCAGTGCTCACTCCCGGGGGGACAATGAGCAGTTCTTC. It codes for CSAHSRGDNEQFF.

The chain recombines TRBV6-6 with TRBJ1-5; D call uncertain. Per the germline V gene, CDR1 is MNHNY and CDR2 is SVGAGI (reference sequence). The CDR3 runs 17 residues. V gave up 4 bases and J gave up 5 bases, with 21 bases separating them. CDR3 sequence (DNA): TGTGCCAGCAGTTTCGGTTCCAAACTACCGATCGATCAGCCCCAGCATTTT. Its protein is CASSFGSKLPIDQPQHF.

This clonotype was counted a few times. This chain connects TRBV15 to TRBJ2-1; 8 bases fit TRBD2. CDR1 is LNHNV, CDR2 YYDKDF, per germline (reference sequence). The V and J ends lost 2 bases and 7 bases, in that order; junction bases with no gene match: 7. The CDR3 length is 15 residues. CDR3 DNA sequence: TGTGCCACCAGCAGACTCCGGGGCGGGAGGAATGAGCAGTTCTTC. Its protein product is CATSRLRGGRNEQFF.

Only a few counts were recorded for this clonotype. The genes are TRBV5-1 and TRBJ1-5, with a possible D match to TRBD1 (5 bases). The length of the CDR3 is 18 residues. The germline V and J ends were trimmed by 4 bases and 2 bases, with 22 bases remaining between them. Germline CDR1 is SGHRS and CDR2 is YFSETQ. This chain's CDR3 is CASSPGAGLQAGNQPQHF. DNA of the CDR3: TGCGCCAGCAGCCCCGGGGCGGGCCTCCAGGCGGGCAATCAGCCCCAGCATTTT.

This clonotype turned up a few times. The rearrangement links TRBV7-2 to TRBJ2-7; possibly TRBD1 for D (6 bases). There are 15 residues in the CDR3. From germline, CDR1 is SGHTA and CDR2 FQGNSA. Between the trimmed V and J ends, which lost 6 bases and 2 bases, there was a span of 17 bases. CDR3: CASRPQGHKTYEQYF. CDR3 DNA: TGTGCCAGCAGGCCACAGGGCCACAAGACCTACGAGCAGTACTTC.

The chain recombines TRBV7-9 with TRBJ2-1; TRBD2 matches 12 bases. Trimming cost V 7 bases and J 3 bases; bases outside gene matches: 16. Germline V lookup: CDR1 SEHNR, CDR2 FQNEAQ (reference sequence). The CDR3 loop spans 19 amino acids. CDR3: CASIPTSGSSHAVYNEQFF. DNA for the CDR3: TGTGCCAGCATCCCGACTAGCGGGAGTAGCCATGCCGTCTACAATGAGCAGTTCTTC.

Comments on this clonotype: Compared with germline, one end of the junction differs, possibly owing to a read error. The rearrangement uses TRBV20-1 and TRBJ2-5; D is uncertain. Per germline, CDR1 DFQATT and CDR2 SNEGSKA (reference sequence). The length of the CDR3 is 11 residues. The DNA of the CDR3 is TGTAGTGCTAGAGAGGTCAATGAGCAGTACTTC. It encodes CSAREVNEQYF.

The chain is built from TRBV7-6 and TRBJ1-6; D unresolved. V lost 2 bases and J 9 bases, leaving 8 bases between the germline ends. This CDR3 comprises 13 residues. Germline CDR1 reads SGHVS; CDR2 reads FNYEAQ. The CDR3 bases are TGTGCCAGCAGCTTATCCCCGGGTTCACCCCTCCACTTT. Protein product: CASSLSPGSPLHF.

The genes are TRBV21-1 and TRBJ2-7. TRBV21-1 is a known pseudogene. This CDR3 spans 10 amino acids. CDR3 coding DNA: TGTGCCAGCAGCCGTATAGAGCAGTACTTC. It translates to CASSRIEQYF.

The chain couples TRBV6-5 to TRBJ1-2; 7 bases agree with TRBD1. Germline V gene sequence: CDR1 MNHEY, CDR2 SVGAGI. The CDR3 has 17 amino acids. Germline trimming cut 0 bases from V and 2 bases from J; bases unmatched to any gene: 9. The CDR3 sequence: CASSYSATRGENYGYTF. The CDR3 DNA sequence: TGTGCCAGCAGTTACTCGGCCACCAGGGGGGAGAACTATGGCTACACCTTC.

This clonotype was observed many times. The gene calls are TRBV14 and TRBJ2-1; no clear D. This CDR3 has 14 residues. Germline V lookup: CDR1 SGHDN, CDR2 FVKESK. V lost 4 bases to trimming and J lost 6 bases, with 13 bases between them. The CDR3 loop is CASSPMLASNEQFF. CDR3 nucleotide sequence: TGTGCCAGCAGCCCGATGCTCGCCTCCAATGAGCAGTTCTTC.

This chain joins TRBV5-1 and TRBJ1-2, with D possibly matching TRBD1 (6 bases). This CDR3 is built from 16 residues. The germline V gene has CDR1 SGHRS and CDR2 YFSETQ. The V gene lost 4 bases and the J gene lost 4 bases, with 20 bases spanning the gap. For the CDR3, the DNA is TGCGCCAGCAGCAAGGGGGGGGGGCTTCGACTCTATGGCTACACCTTC. As protein: CASSKGGGLRLYGYTF. Full variable domain (outside the CDR3, taken from reference TRBV5-1 and TRBJ1-2): KAGVTQTPRYLIKTRGQQVTLSCSPISGHRSVSWYQQTPGQGLQFLFEYFSETQRNKGNFPGRFSGRQFSNSRSEMNVSTLELGDSALYLCASSKGGGLRLYGYTFGSGTRLTVV.

To note about this clonotype: One end of the junction is discordant with germline, which a read error may explain. The J gene is TRBJ2-7, the V gene TRBV15; 7 bases are a match to TRBD2. There are 16 residues in the CDR3. Germline V gene data show CDR1 as LNHNV and CDR2 as YYDKDF (reference sequence). CDR3 DNA: TGTGCCACCAGCCGAGAAGGGCGGGAGAGCTCCTACGAGCAGTACTTC. The encoded protein is CATSREGRESSYEQYF.

The table lists this clonotype with many counts. This chain joins TRBV21-1 and TRBJ2-7; the DNA was not compared with TRBD1, the D call given in the table. TRBV21-1 is termed a pseudogene. This CDR3 contains 16 residues. In nucleotides, the CDR3 is TGTGCCAGCTCGATATCCACAGGAAGACCTGTCTACGAGCAGTACTTC. Amino acids: CASSISTGRPVYEQYF.

The chain recombines TRBV2 with TRBJ2-2; the D gene is possibly TRBD1 (6 bases). The CDR3 length is 14 residues. The V end lost 7 bases, the J end lost 4 bases, and 13 bases lay between the germline ends. The V gene's germline CDR1 is SNHLY and CDR2 FYNNEI. CDR3 bases: TGTGCCAGCAACAAACAGGGCTTCACCGGGGAGCTGTTTTTT. Translated, it gives CASNKQGFTGELFF.

This chain connects TRBV21-1 to TRBJ2-2; TRBD2 was called by the table and not checked on the DNA. TRBV21-1 is flagged as a pseudogene. The CDR3 is made up of 19 amino acids. The CDR3 loop reads CASSKGRTSGSSSTGELFF. The CDR3 DNA follows: TGTGCCAGCAGCAAAGGTCGGACTAGCGGGAGCAGTAGCACCGGGGAGCTGTTTTTT.

This clonotype was counted between two and nine times. This sequence joins TRBV6-5 and TRBJ2-1; 9 bases fit TRBD1. Unmatched junction bases numbered 5, after V lost 6 bases and J lost 2 bases. The germline V gene encodes CDR1 MNHEY and CDR2 SVGAGI. CDR3 size: 15 residues. DNA for the CDR3: TGTGCCAGCAGCGAACAGGGGGCCACCTACAATGAGCAGTTCTTC. Translating it yields CASSEQGATYNEQFF.

On this clonotype: An end of the junction differs from the germline gene, which may be a read error. The chain links TRBV10-3 to TRBJ2-5, with 13 bases matching TRBD2. Germline assignment: CDR1 ENHRY and CDR2 SYGVKD. The CDR3 spans 13 residues. The CDR3 spells CVIATSGREEQYF. The CDR3 nucleotides read TGTGTCATCGCCACTAGCGGGAGGGAAGAGCAGTACTTC.

This clonotype was observed many times. The chain couples TRBV5-6 to TRBJ2-5; D is perhaps TRBD1 (7 bases). Per germline, CDR1 SGHDT and CDR2 YYEEEE. The CDR3 runs to 17 residues. V dropped 3 bases and J dropped 2 bases, with 20 bases sitting between them. Here the CDR3 reads CASSSSVTGDFQETQYF. The CDR3 nucleotides read TGTGCCAGCAGCTCCTCGGTCACAGGGGACTTTCAAGAGACCCAGTACTTC. The full variable domain, its missing parts supplied by reference TRBV5-6 and TRBJ2-5, is DAGVTQSPTHLIKTRGQQVTLRCSPKSGHDTVSWYQQALGQGPQFIFQYYEEEERQRGNFPDRFSGHQFPNYSSELNVNALLLGDSALYLCASSSSVTGDFQETQYFGPGTRLLVL.

V is TRBV29-1 and J is TRBJ2-7, with TRBD2 as a possible D gene (6 bases). The CDR3 spans 12 residues. The germline CDR1 and CDR2 sequences are SQVTM and ANQGSEA. The ends were cut back, 4 bases at V and 1 base at J, with 8 bases in the middle. CDR3 in amino acids: CSVGSGSYEQYF. The CDR3 DNA reads as TGCAGCGTTGGTAGCGGTTCCTACGAGCAGTACTTC.

The chain links TRBV15 to TRBJ1-2; D ambiguous. The germline CDR1 and CDR2 sequences are LNHNV and YYDKDF (reference sequence). The CDR3 is 13 amino acids. With 0 bases removed from V and 3 bases from J, the gap between germline ends came to 5 bases. CDR3 loop: CATSREVDYGYTF. The CDR3, as DNA: TGTGCCACCAGCAGAGAGGTGGACTATGGCTACACCTTC.

The rearrangement uses TRBV20-1 and TRBJ1-4, with D unclear. The CDR3 covers 13 residues. V was shortened by 3 bases and J by 6 bases, with 11 bases between the two germline ends. Per germline, CDR1 DFQATT and CDR2 SNEGSKA (reference sequence). This CDR3 is CSASFQNDEKLFF. The CDR3 bases are TGCAGTGCTAGCTTCCAGAACGATGAAAAACTGTTTTTT.

This clonotype was recorded many times. The chain couples TRBV20-1 to TRBJ2-7, with 8 bases matching TRBD1. The CDR3 contains 14 residues. Germline CDR1 is DFQATT and CDR2 is SNEGSKA (reference sequence). With 5 bases clipped from V and 1 base from J, the junction kept 7 bases outside the gene matches. CDR3 nucleotides: TGCAGTGCTGCAGACAGGGGCCGATCCTACGAGCAGTACTTC. It specifies CSAADRGRSYEQYF.

The chain joins TRBV27 to TRBJ2-7, with 8 nucleotides matching TRBD1. Germline V gene data show CDR1 as MNHEY and CDR2 as SMNVEV (reference sequence). Trimming at V came to 2 bases and at J to 1 base, leaving 7 bases not matched to a gene. CDR3 length: 16 amino acids. The CDR3 nucleotides read TGTGCCAGCAGTTTAAGGGGACAGGTTCCTTCCTACGAGCAGTACTTC. It encodes CASSLRGQVPSYEQYF.

The table lists this clonotype with a few counts. The V gene is TRBV3-1, the J gene TRBJ2-1; 11 bases are a match to TRBD1. Germline-derived CDR1 and CDR2 are LGHDT and YNNKEL (reference sequence). V trimming: 4 bases; J trimming: 8 bases; junction bases outside the gene matches: 10. The CDR3 contains 16 residues. CDR3 nucleotides: TGTGCCAGCAGCCTCCAGGACAGGGGGCTATGGGATGAGCAGTTCTTC. This gives the protein CASSLQDRGLWDEQFF.